A single sample gave rise to the 16 T cell receptor beta chains below, sequenced in a study of response to subunit inactivated influenza vaccine. Each CDR3 protein is one row after TCRdb ran MiXCR on the RT-PCR reads. The sample has approximately 480,000 distinct CDR3 sequences; roughly 9.8% are singletons. The specimen comprised PBMCs from blood, sampled about 40 days after vaccination. The receptor set was obtained from a man between 45 and 60 years old who received an inactivated influenza vaccine.

This clonotype was recorded at least ten times. The rearrangement uses TRBV29-1 and TRBJ2-7; D ambiguous. V was pared by 4 bases and J by 3 bases, with 7 bases between. CDR1 is SQVTM and CDR2 is ANQGSEA in the germline V gene. This CDR3 contains 11 residues. The CDR3 protein is CSVGTDYEQYF. The CDR3 DNA follows: TGCAGCGTTGGGACGGACTACGAGCAGTACTTC.

This clonotype was observed a few times. The V and J genes are TRBV5-5 and TRBJ2-7; possibly TRBD2 for D (6 bases). CDR1 is SGHKS and CDR2 is YYEKEE in the germline V gene (reference sequence). Trimming took off 0 bases at V and 6 bases at J, with 16 bases between the two ends. This CDR3 comprises 15 residues. The CDR3 DNA sequence: TGTGCCAGCAGCTTGGTTGGGTGGGAGGAGGTCGAGCAGTACTTC. It translates to CASSLVGWEEVEQYF.

The CDR3 protein is CASSISGLAGAPGSYEQYF. DNA of the CDR3: TGTGCCAGCAGTATCTCTGGACTAGCGGGGGCTCCAGGTTCCTACGAGCAGTACTTC. The chain has TRBV28 and TRBJ2-7, with 13 positions matching TRBD2. Trimming removed 5 bases from V and 1 base from J; junction bases left unmatched: 14. CDR3 length: 19 amino acids. Germline V CDR1 and CDR2: MDHEN, SYDVKM.

This clonotype was detected a few times. The gene calls are TRBV24-1 and TRBJ2-7; D remains unclear. This CDR3 comprises 15 residues. Germline V gene sequence: CDR1 KGHDR, CDR2 SFDVKD. Trimming removed 0 bases from V and 4 bases from J, with 12 bases in between. The CDR3 loop reads CATSDLHQYSYEQYF. Written as DNA, the CDR3 is TGTGCCACCAGTGATTTGCACCAGTACTCGTACGAGCAGTACTTC.

This clonotype turned up a few times. V usage is TRBV5-1 and J usage is TRBJ2-7, with D maybe TRBD2 (5 bases). The CDR3 length is 13 residues. V was cut by 0 bases and J by 6 bases, with 10 bases left in between. In germline, CDR1 is SGHRS, CDR2 YFSETQ. The CDR3 DNA reads TGCGCCAGCAGCTTGGTTTCGGCGGGCGAGCAGTACTTC. Translation gives CASSLVSAGEQYF.

This clonotype has ten or more counts. V usage is TRBV27 and J usage is TRBJ1-1; D is undetermined. Germline loops: CDR1 MNHEY, CDR2 SMNVEV (reference sequence). This CDR3 is built from 13 residues. V was shortened by 7 bases and J by 3 bases, with 12 bases between the two germline ends. The CDR3 here is CASNGQADTEAFF. CDR3 nucleotides: TGTGCCAGCAATGGGCAGGCCGACACTGAAGCTTTCTTT.

This chain uses TRBV7-2 with TRBJ2-7; TRBD1 might be the D (5 bases). The CDR3 runs 14 residues. The germline V gene has CDR1 SGHTA and CDR2 FQGNSA. V was shortened by 5 bases and J by 6 bases, with 17 bases between the two germline ends. The CDR3 region is CASSPYPGYSEQYF. Here the CDR3 DNA reads TGTGCCAGCAGCCCCTATCCAGGGTACAGCGAGCAGTACTTC.

V is TRBV4-3 and J is TRBJ1-6; 8 bases agree with TRBD1. Looked up from germline, CDR1 is LGHNA and CDR2 is YSLEER. The J segment lost 7 bases and the V segment lost 3 bases, leaving 8 bases of the junction unmatched. The length of the CDR3 is 16 residues. CDR3 loop: CASSHDATGVNSPLHF. CDR3 DNA: TGCGCCAGCAGCCATGACGCGACAGGGGTGAATTCACCCCTCCACTTT.

This chain uses TRBV18 with TRBJ1-1, with TRBD1 identical over 9 bases. After removal of 7 bases from V and 5 bases from J, the junction contained 5 bases not matched to a gene. The CDR3 is 13 amino acids. From germline, CDR1 is KGHSH and CDR2 LQKENI. This CDR3 is CASYRDRDTEAFF. The DNA for the CDR3 is TGTGCCAGCTACCGGGACAGGGATACTGAAGCTTTCTTT.

The chain has TRBV20-1 and TRBJ2-1; TRBD2 aligns across 9 bases. Trimming at V came to 0 bases and at J to 4 bases, leaving 4 bases not matched to a gene. The CDR3 spans 15 residues. Looked up from germline, CDR1 is DFQATT and CDR2 is SNEGSKA (reference sequence). The CDR3 protein is CSARDIAGAYNEQFF. The CDR3 region has the DNA TGCAGTGCTAGAGATATAGCGGGAGCTTACAATGAGCAGTTCTTC.

This clonotype appeared a few times. A much larger clone sits a single nucleotide away, making a read error possible. The CDR3 sequence: CASSWTGGSYNEQFF. In DNA form, the CDR3 reads TGTGCCAGCAGCTGGACAGGGGGCTCCTACAATGAGCAGTTCTTC. This chain joins TRBV7-9 and TRBJ2-1; 10 nucleotides align to TRBD1. Germline-derived CDR1 and CDR2 are SEHNR and FQNEAQ (reference sequence). This CDR3 contains 15 residues. Trimming cost V 4 bases and J 0 bases; bases outside gene matches: 0.

The rearrangement joins TRBV9 to TRBJ2-5; 8 bases align to TRBD1. V shed 3 bases, J shed 4 bases, and the junction held 8 bases outside the gene matches. Germline values: CDR1 SGDLS, CDR2 YYNGEE. This CDR3 has 15 residues. CDR3: CASSGRQGLGETQYF. CDR3 nucleotide sequence: TGTGCCAGCAGCGGGAGACAGGGGCTAGGAGAGACCCAGTACTTC. The complete variable domain, with remaining parts taken from reference TRBV9 and TRBJ2-5, reads DSGVTQTPKHLITATGQRVTLRCSPRSGDLSVYWYQQSLDQGLQFLIQYYNGEERAKGNILERFSAQQFPDLHSELNLSSLELGDSALYFCASSGRQGLGETQYFGPGTRLLVL.

The table lists this clonotype with a few counts. This chain uses TRBV24-1 with TRBJ1-2; possibly TRBD1 for D (6 bases). This CDR3 has 13 amino acids. Trimming removed 2 bases at V and 8 bases at J, with 11 bases between. The germline V gene encodes CDR1 KGHDR and CDR2 SFDVKD. The DNA for the CDR3 is TGTGCCACCAGTGATTGGGGGCGCGGAGGCTACACCTTC. Translating gives CATSDWGRGGYTF.

The rearrangement uses TRBV18 and TRBJ2-5; 8 positions agree with TRBD2. Germline assignment: CDR1 KGHSH and CDR2 LQKENI. The CDR3 is 18 residues long. V shed 4 bases and J 5 bases; nucleotides not matched to a gene: 18. In DNA, the CDR3 is TGTGCCAGCTCACGACTCTCCGGCGGGAGGAGGTCCCGGGAGACCCAGTACTTC. It specifies CASSRLSGGRRSRETQYF.

The chain employs TRBV28 and TRBJ1-4; a possible D gene is TRBD1 (5 bases). Germline values: CDR1 MDHEN, CDR2 SYDVKM. Trimming cost V 1 base and J 10 bases, with 13 bases left between them. The CDR3 runs to 14 residues. CDR3: CASSLSGGGGKLFF. The CDR3 DNA is TGTGCCAGCAGTTTATCGGGCGGGGGAGGAAAACTGTTTTTT.

The CDR3: CASSPRQGDFYEQYF. The CDR3 region has the DNA TGTGCCAGCTCACCACGACAGGGGGACTTCTACGAGCAGTACTTC. V gene TRBV18 combines with J gene TRBJ2-7; TRBD1 aligns across 9 bases. V lost 1 base and J lost 3; bases outside the gene matches: 4. The CDR3 totals 15 residues. Germline loops: CDR1 KGHSH, CDR2 LQKENI.